This paragraph covers one T cell receptor (beta chain) sequence. The target antigen is unknown. These data are taken from a study of cytomegalovirus exposure and HLA in healthy donors. Background on the study: The roughly 130 validation repertoires used the same platform as the approximately 700 first-cohort repertoires (as reported by a later analysis).

Study results and limitations: Across donors, most TCRs were seen rarely, yet some public ones were widespread.

The germline CDR1 and CDR2 sequences are MNHNS and SASEGT. The CDR3 is 13 amino acids. V was clipped by 6 bases and J by 2 bases, with 9 bases between them. Repertoires were generated with immunoSEQ multiplex PCR, while TCRdb's copy carries only in-frame clones and drops some. The table records about 250,000 clones, roughly 90% of them present only once. The specimen sequenced was PBMCs. The clonotype originates from a man aged 18 to 30 in good health and CMV-seropositive. The gene calls are TRBV6-1 and TRBJ2-3; TRBD2 might be the D (5 bases). CDR3 region: CASSYGNTDTQYF. CDR3 nucleotide sequence: TGTGCCAGCAGCTACGGGAACACAGATACGCAGTATTTT.